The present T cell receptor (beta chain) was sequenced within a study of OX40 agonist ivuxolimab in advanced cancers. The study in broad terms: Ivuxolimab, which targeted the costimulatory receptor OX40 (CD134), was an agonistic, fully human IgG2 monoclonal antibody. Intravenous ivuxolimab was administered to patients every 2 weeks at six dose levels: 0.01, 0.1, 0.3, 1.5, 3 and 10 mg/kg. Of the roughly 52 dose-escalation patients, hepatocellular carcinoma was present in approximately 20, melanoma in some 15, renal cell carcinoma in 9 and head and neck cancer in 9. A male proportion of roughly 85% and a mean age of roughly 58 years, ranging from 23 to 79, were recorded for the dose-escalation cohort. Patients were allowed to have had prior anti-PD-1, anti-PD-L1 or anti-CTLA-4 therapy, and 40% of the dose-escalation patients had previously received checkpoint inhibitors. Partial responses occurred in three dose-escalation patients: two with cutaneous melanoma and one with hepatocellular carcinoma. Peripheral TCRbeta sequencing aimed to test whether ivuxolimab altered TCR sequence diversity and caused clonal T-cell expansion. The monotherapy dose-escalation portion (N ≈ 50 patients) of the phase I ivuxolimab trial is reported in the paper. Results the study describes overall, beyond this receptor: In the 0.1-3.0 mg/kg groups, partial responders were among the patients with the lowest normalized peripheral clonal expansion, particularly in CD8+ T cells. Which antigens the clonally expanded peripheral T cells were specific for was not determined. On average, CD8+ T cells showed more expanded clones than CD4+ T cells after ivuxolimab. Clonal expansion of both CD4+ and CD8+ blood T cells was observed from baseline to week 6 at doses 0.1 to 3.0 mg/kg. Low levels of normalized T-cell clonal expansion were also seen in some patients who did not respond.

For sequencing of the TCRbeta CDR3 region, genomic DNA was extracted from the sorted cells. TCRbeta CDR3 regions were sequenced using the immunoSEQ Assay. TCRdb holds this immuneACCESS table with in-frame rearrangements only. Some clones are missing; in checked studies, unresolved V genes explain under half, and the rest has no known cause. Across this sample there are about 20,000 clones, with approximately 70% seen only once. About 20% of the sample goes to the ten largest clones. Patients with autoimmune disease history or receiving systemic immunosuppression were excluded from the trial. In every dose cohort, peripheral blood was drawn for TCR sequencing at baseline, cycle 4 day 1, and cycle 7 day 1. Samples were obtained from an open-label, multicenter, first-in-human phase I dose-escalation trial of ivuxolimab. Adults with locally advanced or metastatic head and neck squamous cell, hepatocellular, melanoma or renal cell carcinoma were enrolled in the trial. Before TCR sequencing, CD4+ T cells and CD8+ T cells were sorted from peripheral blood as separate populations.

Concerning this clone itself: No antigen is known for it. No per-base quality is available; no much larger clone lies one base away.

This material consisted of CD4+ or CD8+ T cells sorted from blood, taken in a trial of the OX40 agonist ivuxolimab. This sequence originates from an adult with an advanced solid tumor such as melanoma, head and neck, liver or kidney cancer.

The CDR3: CASTTGTGVDEQYF. The sequenced DNA: TGTGCCAGCACCACCGGGACAGGGGTCGACGAGCAGTACTTC. Recombination connected TRBV2 to TRBJ2-7; TRBD1 aligns with 10 central bases. The germline V gene encodes CDR1 SNHLY and CDR2 FYNNEI. The CDR3 spans 14 residues, from the cysteine through the phenylalanine. The CDR3 DNA has 42 bases and is translated from base 1. Trimmed from V: 7 bases; trimmed from J: 5 bases; junction bases lacking a gene match: 8. Reference TRBV2 and TRBJ2-7 proteins supply the regions before and after the CDR3; the full variable domain is: EPEVTQTPSHQVTQMGQEVILRCVPISNHLYFYWYRQILGQKVEFLVSFYNNEISEKSEIFDDQFSVERPDGSNFTLKIRSTKLEDSAMYFCASTTGTGVDEQYFGPGTRLTVT.